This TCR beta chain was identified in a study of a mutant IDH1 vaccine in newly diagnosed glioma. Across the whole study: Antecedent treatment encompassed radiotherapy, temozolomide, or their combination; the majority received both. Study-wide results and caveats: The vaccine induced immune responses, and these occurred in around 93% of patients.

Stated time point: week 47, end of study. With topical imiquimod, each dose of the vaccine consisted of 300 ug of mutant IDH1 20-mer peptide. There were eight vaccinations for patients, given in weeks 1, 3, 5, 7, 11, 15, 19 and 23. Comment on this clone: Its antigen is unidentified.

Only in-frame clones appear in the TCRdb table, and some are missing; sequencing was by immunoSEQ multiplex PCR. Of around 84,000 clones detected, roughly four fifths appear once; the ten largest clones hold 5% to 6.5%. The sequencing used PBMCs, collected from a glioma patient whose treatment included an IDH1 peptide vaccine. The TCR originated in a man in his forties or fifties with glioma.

The CDR3 is CAISEGGNSNQPQHF. As DNA, the CDR3 is TGTGCCATCAGTGAAGGGGGTAATAGCAATCAGCCCCAGCATTTT. The rearrangement joins TRBV10-3 to TRBJ1-5; D may be TRBD1 (6 bases). The V and J ends lost 3 bases and 0 bases respectively, with 9 bases between them. Germline V CDR1 and CDR2: ENHRY, SYGVKD. The CDR3 has 15 residues.